The clone carrying this TCR beta chain was counted at least ten times. The antigen remains unidentified. Germline V lookup: CDR1 LGHDT, CDR2 YNNKEL (reference sequence). This CDR3 contains 13 residues. V gave up 0 bases and J gave up 12 bases, with 13 bases separating them. The TCR beta cDNA libraries contained unique molecular identifiers. TCRdb analysed the PCR reads with MiXCR anew, one entry per CDR3 protein. The sample lists some 240,000 distinct CDR3 sequences, less than 40% occurring once. This specimen comes from a study of post-analysis software for immune sequencing data. Study background: Relapsing-remitting, secondary progressive and progressive-relapsing forms of multiple sclerosis all featured among disease courses. Study-wide results and limits: Roughly 5 TRBV segments occurring more often in patients than controls included TRBV5-6, TRBV5-1 and TRBV20-1. There was significantly lower normalized Chao1 diversity in multiple sclerosis patients than in controls.

The TCR was taken from a girl aged 10 to 17 with multiple sclerosis. The chain uses TRBV3-1 and TRBJ2-3; weak D call: TRBD2 (7 bases). The sequencing input was blood. The CDR3, as DNA: TGTGCCAGCAGCCAAGATGGGGGGGGGGCTCAGTATTTT. Its protein product is CASSQDGGGAQYF.